Shown below are 3 T cell receptor beta chains from a single sample sequenced in a study of blood T cell repertoires in COVID-19. Sequencing was performed with immunoSEQ multiplex PCR; in TCRdb, only in-frame clones are kept and a portion is missing. The data show roughly 240,000 clones, 85% to 90% seen once. Sequenced: PBMCs or T cells enriched from blood (not recorded which). These TCRs come from a man aged 50 or older who had been exposed to COVID-19.

This clone is a singleton in its sample. The chain is built from TRBV5-1 and TRBJ1-1; 9 positions agree with TRBD1. The germline CDR1 and CDR2 sequences are SGHRS and YFSETQ. Trimming cost V 4 bases and J 3 bases; bases outside gene matches: 4. This CDR3 has 14 residues. CDR3 DNA sequence: TGCGCCAGCAGCCCACAGGGGGCGGACACTGAAGCTTTCTTT. Translation gives CASSPQGADTEAFF. Variable domain in full (rest from reference TRBV5-1 and TRBJ1-1): KAGVTQTPRYLIKTRGQQVTLSCSPISGHRSVSWYQQTPGQGLQFLFEYFSETQRNKGNFPGRFSGRQFSNSRSEMNVSTLELGDSALYLCASSPQGADTEAFFGQGTRLTVV.

This chain joins TRBV11-3 and TRBJ1-5; unclear D gene. The CDR3 contains 13 residues. The V end was cut by 0 bases, the J end by 6 bases, with 6 bases between. Germline values: CDR1 SGHNT, CDR2 YENEEA. The CDR3, as DNA: TGTGCCAGCAGCTTAGATTATAGTCAGCCCCAGCATTTT. Residues: CASSLDYSQPQHF.

This chain links TRBV29-1 with TRBJ2-1; 7 bases agree with TRBD1. Trimming removed 3 bases from V and 7 bases from J; junction bases left unmatched: 15. The germline CDR1 and CDR2 sequences are SQVTM and ANQGSEA. This CDR3 contains 16 residues. In DNA form, the CDR3 reads TGCAGCGTTGATCGTAGGCCGGGACCAGGGGGTAATGAGCAGTTCTTC. It yields the protein CSVDRRPGPGGNEQFF.